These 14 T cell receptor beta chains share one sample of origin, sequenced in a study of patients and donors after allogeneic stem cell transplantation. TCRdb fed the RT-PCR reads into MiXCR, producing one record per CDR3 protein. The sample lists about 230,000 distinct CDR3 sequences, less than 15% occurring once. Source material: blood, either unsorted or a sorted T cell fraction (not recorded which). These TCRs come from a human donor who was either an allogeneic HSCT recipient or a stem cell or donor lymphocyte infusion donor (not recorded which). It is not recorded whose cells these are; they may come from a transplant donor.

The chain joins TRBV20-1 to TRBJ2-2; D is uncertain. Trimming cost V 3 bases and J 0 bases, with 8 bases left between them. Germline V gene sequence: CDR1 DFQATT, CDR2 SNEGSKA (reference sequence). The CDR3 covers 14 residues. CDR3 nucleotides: TGCAGTGCTAGGTGGCTAGCGAACACCGGGGAGCTGTTTTTT. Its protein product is CSARWLANTGELFF.

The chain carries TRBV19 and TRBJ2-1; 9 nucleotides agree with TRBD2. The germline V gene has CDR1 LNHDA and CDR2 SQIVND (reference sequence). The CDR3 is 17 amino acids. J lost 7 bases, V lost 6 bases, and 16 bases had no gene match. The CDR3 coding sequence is TGTGCCAGTAGCCTAGCCGGGACTAGCCCCTTCGTTAATGAGCAGTTCTTC. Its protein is CASSLAGTSPFVNEQFF.

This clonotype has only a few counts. CDR3 bases: TGTGCCAGCAGCTTAGTCGGTGCGGGCTCCTACGAGCAGTACTTC. It yields the protein CASSLVGAGSYEQYF. The chain employs TRBV7-2 and TRBJ2-7, with D tentatively TRBD2 (5 bases). The CDR3 is 15 residues long. Germline V gene data show CDR1 as SGHTA and CDR2 as FQGNSA. V lost 1 base and J lost 0, with 10 bases in between. The full variable domain, its missing parts supplied by reference TRBV7-2 and TRBJ2-7, is GAGVSQSPSNKVTEKGKDVELRCDPISGHTALYWYRQSLGQGLEFLIYFQGNSAPDKSGLPSDRFSAERTGGSVSTLTIQRTQQEDSAVYLCASSLVGAGSYEQYFGPGTRLTVT.

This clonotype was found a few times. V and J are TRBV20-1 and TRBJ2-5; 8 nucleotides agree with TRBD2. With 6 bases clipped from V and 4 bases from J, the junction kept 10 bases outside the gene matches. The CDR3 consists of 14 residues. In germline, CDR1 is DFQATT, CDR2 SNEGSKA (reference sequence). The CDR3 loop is CSAWGTGGGETQYF. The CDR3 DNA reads TGCAGTGCCTGGGGGACCGGGGGGGGAGAGACCCAGTACTTC.

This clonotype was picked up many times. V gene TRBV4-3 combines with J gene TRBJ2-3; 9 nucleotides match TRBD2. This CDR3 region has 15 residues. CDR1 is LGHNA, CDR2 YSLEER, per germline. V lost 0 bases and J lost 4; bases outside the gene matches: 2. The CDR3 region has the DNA TGCGCCAGCAGCCAAGATCGCGGGGGGGCAGATACGCAGTATTTT. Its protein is CASSQDRGGADTQYF.

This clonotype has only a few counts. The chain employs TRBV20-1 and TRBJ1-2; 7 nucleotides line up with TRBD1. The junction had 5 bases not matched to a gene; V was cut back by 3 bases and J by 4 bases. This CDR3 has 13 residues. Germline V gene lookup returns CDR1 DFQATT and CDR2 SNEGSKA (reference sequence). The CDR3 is CSASTGVVYGYTF. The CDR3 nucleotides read TGCAGTGCTAGTACAGGGGTTGTCTATGGCTACACCTTC.

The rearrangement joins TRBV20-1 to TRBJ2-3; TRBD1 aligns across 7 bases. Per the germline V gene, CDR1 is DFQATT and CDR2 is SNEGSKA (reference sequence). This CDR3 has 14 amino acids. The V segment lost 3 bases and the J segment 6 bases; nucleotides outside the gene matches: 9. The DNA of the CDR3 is TGCAGTGCTAGTACAGGGGTCCCTGTTGATACGCAGTATTTT. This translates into CSASTGVPVDTQYF.

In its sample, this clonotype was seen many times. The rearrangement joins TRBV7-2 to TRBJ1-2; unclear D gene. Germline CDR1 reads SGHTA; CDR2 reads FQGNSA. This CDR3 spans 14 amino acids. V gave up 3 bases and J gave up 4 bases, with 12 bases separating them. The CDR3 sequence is CASSLKGPGYGYTF. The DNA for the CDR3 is TGTGCCAGCAGCTTGAAGGGCCCGGGCTATGGCTACACCTTC.

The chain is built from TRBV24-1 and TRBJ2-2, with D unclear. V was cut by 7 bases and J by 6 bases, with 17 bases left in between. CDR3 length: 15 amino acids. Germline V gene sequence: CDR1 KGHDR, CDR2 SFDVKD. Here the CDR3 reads CATSQVGGKAGELFF. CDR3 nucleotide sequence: TGTGCCACCAGCCAGGTAGGTGGTAAGGCCGGGGAGCTGTTTTTT.

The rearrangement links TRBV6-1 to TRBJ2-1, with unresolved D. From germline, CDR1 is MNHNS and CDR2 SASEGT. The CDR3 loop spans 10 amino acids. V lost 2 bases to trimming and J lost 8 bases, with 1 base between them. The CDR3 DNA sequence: TGTGCCAGCAGTGAATATGAGCAGTTCTTC. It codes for CASSEYEQFF.

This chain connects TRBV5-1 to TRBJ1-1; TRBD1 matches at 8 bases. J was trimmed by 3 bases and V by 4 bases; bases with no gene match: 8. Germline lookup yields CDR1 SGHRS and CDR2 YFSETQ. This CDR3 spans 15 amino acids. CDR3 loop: CASSALDRADTEAFF. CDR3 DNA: TGCGCCAGCAGCGCCTTGGACAGGGCGGACACTGAAGCTTTCTTT.

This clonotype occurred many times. The CDR3 DNA reads as TGCAGTGCTAGAATCTTGACCTATGGCTACACCTTC. Protein product: CSARILTYGYTF. This chain links TRBV20-1 with TRBJ1-2; D not resolved. Trimming took 2 bases from V and 4 from J, leaving 8 bases between them. There are 12 residues in the CDR3. Germline lookup yields CDR1 DFQATT and CDR2 SNEGSKA (reference sequence).

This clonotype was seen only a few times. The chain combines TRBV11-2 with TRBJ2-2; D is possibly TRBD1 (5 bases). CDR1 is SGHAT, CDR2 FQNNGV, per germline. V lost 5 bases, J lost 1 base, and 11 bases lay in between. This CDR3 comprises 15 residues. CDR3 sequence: CASSPRQGNTGELFF. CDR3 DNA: TGTGCCAGCAGCCCCCGGCAGGGGAACACCGGGGAGCTGTTTTTT.

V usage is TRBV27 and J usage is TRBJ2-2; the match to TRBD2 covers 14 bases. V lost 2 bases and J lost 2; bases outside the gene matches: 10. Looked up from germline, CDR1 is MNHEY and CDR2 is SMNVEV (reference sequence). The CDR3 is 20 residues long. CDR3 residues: CASSLHGTSGGRYNTGELFF. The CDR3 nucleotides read TGTGCCAGCAGTTTACACGGGACTAGCGGGGGCCGTTATAACACCGGGGAGCTGTTTTTT.